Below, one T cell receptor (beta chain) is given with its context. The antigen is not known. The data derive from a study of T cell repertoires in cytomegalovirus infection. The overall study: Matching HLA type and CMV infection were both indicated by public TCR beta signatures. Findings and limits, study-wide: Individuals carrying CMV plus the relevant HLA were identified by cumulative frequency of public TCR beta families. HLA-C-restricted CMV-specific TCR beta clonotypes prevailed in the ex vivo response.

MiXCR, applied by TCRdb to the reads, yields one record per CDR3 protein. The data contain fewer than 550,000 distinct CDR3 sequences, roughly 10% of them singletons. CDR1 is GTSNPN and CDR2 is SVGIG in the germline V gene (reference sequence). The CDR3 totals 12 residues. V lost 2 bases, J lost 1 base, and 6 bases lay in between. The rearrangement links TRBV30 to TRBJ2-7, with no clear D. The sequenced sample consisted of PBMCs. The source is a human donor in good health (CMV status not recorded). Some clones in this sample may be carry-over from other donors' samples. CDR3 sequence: CAWSRHSYEQYF. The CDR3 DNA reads TGTGCCTGGAGTCGGCATTCCTACGAGCAGTACTTC.